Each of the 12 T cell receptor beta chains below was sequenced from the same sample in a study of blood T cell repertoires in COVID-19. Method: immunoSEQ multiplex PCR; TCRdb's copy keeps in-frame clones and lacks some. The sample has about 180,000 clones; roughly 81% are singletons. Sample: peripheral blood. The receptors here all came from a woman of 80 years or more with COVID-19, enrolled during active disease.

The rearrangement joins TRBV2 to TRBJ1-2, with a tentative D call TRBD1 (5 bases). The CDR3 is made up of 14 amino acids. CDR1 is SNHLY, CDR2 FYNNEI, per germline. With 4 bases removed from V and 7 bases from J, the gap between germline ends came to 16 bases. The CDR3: CASSAPGGDGGYTF. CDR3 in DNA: TGTGCCAGCAGTGCCCCTGGGGGGGACGGTGGCTACACCTTC.

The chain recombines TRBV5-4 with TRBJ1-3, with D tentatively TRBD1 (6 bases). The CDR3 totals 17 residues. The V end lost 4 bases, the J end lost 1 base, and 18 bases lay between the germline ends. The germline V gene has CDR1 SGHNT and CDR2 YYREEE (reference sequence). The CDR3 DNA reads TGTGCCAGCAGCCCGAGAGGGGGGGAACGATCTGGAAACACCATATATTTT. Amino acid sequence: CASSPRGGERSGNTIYF.

The CDR3 region is CASSFLENQPQHF. The CDR3 DNA follows: TGTGCCAGCAGTTTTTTAGAGAATCAGCCCCAGCATTTT. The V gene is TRBV12-3 or TRBV12-4, the J gene TRBJ1-5; D is uncertain. This CDR3 region has 13 residues. The germline V and J ends were trimmed by 3 bases and 4 bases, with 7 bases remaining between them.

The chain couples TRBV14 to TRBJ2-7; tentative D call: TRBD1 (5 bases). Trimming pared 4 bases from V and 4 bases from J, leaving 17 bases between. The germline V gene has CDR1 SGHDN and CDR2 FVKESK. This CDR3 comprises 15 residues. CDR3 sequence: CASSPYPKGLYEQYF. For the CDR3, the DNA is TGTGCCAGCAGCCCCTACCCAAAGGGGCTATACGAGCAGTACTTC.

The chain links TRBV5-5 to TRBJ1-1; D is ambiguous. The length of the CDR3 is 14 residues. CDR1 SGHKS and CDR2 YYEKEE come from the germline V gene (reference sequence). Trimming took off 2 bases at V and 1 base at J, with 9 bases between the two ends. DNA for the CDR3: TGTGCCAGCAGCTTCCGGGTCTCGAACACTGAAGCTTTCTTT. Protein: CASSFRVSNTEAFF.

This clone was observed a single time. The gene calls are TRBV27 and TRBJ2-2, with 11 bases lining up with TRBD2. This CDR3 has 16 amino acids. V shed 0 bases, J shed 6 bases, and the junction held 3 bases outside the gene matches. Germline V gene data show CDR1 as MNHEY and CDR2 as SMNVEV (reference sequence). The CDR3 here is CASSLSLAGVPGELFF. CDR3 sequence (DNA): TGTGCCAGCAGTTTATCACTAGCGGGAGTCCCCGGGGAGCTGTTTTTT.

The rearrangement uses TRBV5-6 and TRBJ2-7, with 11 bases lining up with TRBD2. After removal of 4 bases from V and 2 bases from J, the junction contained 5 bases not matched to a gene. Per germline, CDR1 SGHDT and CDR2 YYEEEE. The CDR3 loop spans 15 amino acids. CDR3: CASSPLGLAAYEQYF. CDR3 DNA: TGTGCCAGCAGCCCCTTGGGACTAGCGGCCTACGAGCAGTACTTC.

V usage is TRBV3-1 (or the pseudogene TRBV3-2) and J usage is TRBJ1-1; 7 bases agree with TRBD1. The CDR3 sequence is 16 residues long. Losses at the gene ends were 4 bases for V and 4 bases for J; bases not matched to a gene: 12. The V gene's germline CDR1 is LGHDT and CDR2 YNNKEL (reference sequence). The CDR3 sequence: CASSRWTGGGGTEAFF. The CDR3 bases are TGTGCCAGCAGCCGTTGGACAGGTGGAGGGGGCACTGAAGCTTTCTTT.

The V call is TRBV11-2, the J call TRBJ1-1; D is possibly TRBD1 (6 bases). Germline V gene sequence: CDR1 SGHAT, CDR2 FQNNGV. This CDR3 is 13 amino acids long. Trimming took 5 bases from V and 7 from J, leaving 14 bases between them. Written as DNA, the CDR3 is TGTGCCAGCAGCATCAGACAGGCGGTTGAAGCTTTCTTT. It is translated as CASSIRQAVEAFF.

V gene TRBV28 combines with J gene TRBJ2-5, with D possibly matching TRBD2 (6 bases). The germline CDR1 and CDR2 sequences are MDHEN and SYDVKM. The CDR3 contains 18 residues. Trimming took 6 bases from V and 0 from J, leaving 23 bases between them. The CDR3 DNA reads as TGTGCCAGCAGAACCGGGACTCTAGGCCCAATGTACCAAGAGACCCAGTACTTC. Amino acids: CASRTGTLGPMYQETQYF.

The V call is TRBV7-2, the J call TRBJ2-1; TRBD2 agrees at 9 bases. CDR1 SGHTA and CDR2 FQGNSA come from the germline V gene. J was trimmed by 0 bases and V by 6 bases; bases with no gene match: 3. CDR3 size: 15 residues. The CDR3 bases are TGTGCCAGCAGGTATAGCGGGAGCTCCTACAATGAGCAGTTCTTC. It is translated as CASRYSGSSYNEQFF.

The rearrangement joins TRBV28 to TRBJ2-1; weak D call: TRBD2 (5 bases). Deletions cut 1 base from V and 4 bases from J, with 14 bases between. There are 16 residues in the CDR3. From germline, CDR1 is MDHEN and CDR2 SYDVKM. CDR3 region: CASSLYPEDTYNEQFF. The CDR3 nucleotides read TGTGCCAGCAGTTTATACCCGGAGGATACATACAATGAGCAGTTCTTC.